Sequencing of this TCR beta chain was carried out in a study of T cell repertoires in cytomegalovirus infection. Study-level information: Public signatures in TCR beta pointed to CMV infection and matching HLA type.

Germline V CDR1 and CDR2: SGHTA, FQGNSA. J was trimmed by 7 bases and V by 0 bases; bases with no gene match: 8. The CDR3 has 16 residues. This clonotype was recorded many times. One entry per CDR3 protein, called by TCRdb with MiXCR from the reads. The profile shows 290,000 or so distinct CDR3 sequences, about a quarter of them singletons. V usage is TRBV7-2 and J usage is TRBJ2-1, with 8 nucleotides matching TRBD2. The sequence came from a human donor in good health (CMV status not recorded). Some clones in this sample may be carry-over from other donors' samples. Sequenced material: PBMCs. CDR3 residues: CASSLAGGRTQNEQFF. Here the CDR3 DNA reads TGTGCCAGCAGCTTAGCAGGCGGGAGGACCCAAAATGAGCAGTTCTTC.